Following are 14 T cell receptor beta chains from one sample sequenced in a study of Tregs in tolerant kidney transplant recipients. Generated by immunoSEQ multiplex PCR, the TCRdb table keeps only in-frame clones and is missing some. The sample includes about 240,000 clones, approximately 83% of them seen just once. The sequenced sample was CD4+ T cells from blood. These receptors all stem from a human donor in good health.

The CDR3 region has the DNA TGTGCCAGCAGGGACAGGGATGGCTACACCTTC. The encoded protein is CASRDRDGYTF. The chain joins TRBV6-5 to TRBJ1-2, with 8 positions matching TRBD1. The germline gives CDR1 MNHEY, CDR2 SVGAGI. The CDR3 covers 11 residues. V lost 6 bases, J lost 6 bases, and 0 bases stayed unmatched.

The rearrangement links TRBV5-4 to TRBJ2-5, with 9 bases aligning to TRBD1. CDR3 length equals 16 residues. The germline gives CDR1 SGHNT, CDR2 YYREEE (reference sequence). Trimming removed 0 bases from V and 5 bases from J; junction bases left unmatched: 8. This CDR3 reads CASSLGTGVYGETQYF. For the CDR3, the DNA is TGTGCCAGCAGCTTGGGGACAGGGGTTTATGGGGAGACCCAGTACTTC.

V and J are TRBV5-1 and TRBJ2-5; no clear D. The CDR3 covers 13 residues. Trimming removed 0 bases at V and 4 bases at J, with 7 bases between. Germline CDR1 is SGHRS and CDR2 is YFSETQ. In DNA, the CDR3 is TGCGCCAGCAGCTTGGTACAGCGAGAGACCCAGTACTTC. Translating gives CASSLVQRETQYF.

This clone was detected only once. V is TRBV18 and J is TRBJ2-1; D ambiguous. CDR1 and CDR2 (germline): KGHSH, LQKENI. This CDR3 is built from 16 residues. Trimming cost V 0 bases and J 5 bases, with 14 bases left between them. The CDR3 DNA reads TGTGCCAGCTCACCACCGGGTTTCAGGATGGACAATGAGCAGTTCTTC. Its translation: CASSPPGFRMDNEQFF. Combining the CDR3 with reference TRBV18 and TRBJ2-1 gives the whole variable domain NAGVMQNPRHLVRRRGQEARLRCSPMKGHSHVYWYRQLPEEGLKFMVYLQKENIIDESGMPKERFSAEFPKEGPSILRIQQVVRGDSAAYFCASSPPGFRMDNEQFFGPGTRLTVL.

Notes on this clone: A junction boundary mismatches the germline segment, possibly from a read error. The J gene is TRBJ2-5, the V gene TRBV5-1; possible D gene TRBD1, 6 bases. CDR3 length: 16 residues. CDR1 and CDR2 from the germline V gene are SGHRS and YFSETQ. CDR3: CASSLGARRYQETQYF. DNA of the CDR3: TGCGCCAGCAGTTTGGGGGCCCGCAGGTACCAAGAGACCCAGTACTTC.

The chain carries TRBV6-7 and TRBJ1-2; D is ambiguous. TRBV6-7 is flagged as an ORF with uncertain function. V was pared by 10 bases and J by 4 bases, with 16 bases between. There are 13 residues in the CDR3. In DNA, the CDR3 is TGTGCCAAAAGGAGGAGAGAGACCTATGGCTACACCTTC. Residues: CAKRRRETYGYTF.

The gene calls are TRBV14 and TRBJ2-4; 13 nucleotides line up with TRBD2. The germline gives CDR1 SGHDN, CDR2 FVKESK. V was pared by 0 bases and J by 6 bases, with 5 bases of the junction left unmatched. CDR3 length: 17 residues. The CDR3, as DNA: TGTGCCAGCAGCCAAGACAAGGGACTAGCGGGAAGAAACATTCAGTACTTC. Translated: CASSQDKGLAGRNIQYF.

The chain has TRBV7-3 and TRBJ2-2; possibly TRBD1 or TRBD2 for D (6 bases each). This CDR3 has 14 residues. Per the germline V gene, CDR1 is SGHTA and CDR2 is FQGTGA. Trimming removed 7 bases at V and 4 bases at J, with 13 bases between. CDR3 protein: CASKRGRGTGELFF. The CDR3 nucleotides are TGTGCCAGCAAACGGGGGCGCGGCACCGGGGAGCTGTTTTTT.

V is TRBV4-1 and J is TRBJ1-3, with TRBD1 as a possible D gene (6 bases). The germline V gene encodes CDR1 MGHRA and CDR2 YSYEKL. The CDR3 consists of 16 residues. The V gene lost 1 base and the J gene lost 4 bases, with 14 bases spanning the gap. CDR3 DNA: TGCGCCAGCAGCCAAGGGGAAGGGGGTTTCGGAAACACCATATATTTT. It is translated as CASSQGEGGFGNTIYF.

This sequence joins TRBV29-1 and TRBJ1-3; D may be TRBD1 (5 bases). The V and J ends lost 4 bases and 0 bases respectively, with 16 bases between them. The CDR3 is 16 amino acids. CDR1 SQVTM and CDR2 ANQGSEA come from the germline V gene. The CDR3 is CSVGPLTGPSGNTIYF. Here the CDR3 DNA reads TGCAGCGTTGGCCCCCTCACGGGGCCCTCTGGAAACACCATATATTTT. Combining the CDR3 with reference TRBV29-1 and TRBJ1-3 gives the whole variable domain SAVISQKPSRDICQRGTSLTIQCQVDSQVTMMFWYRQQPGQSLTLIATANQGSEATYESGFVIDKFPISRPNLTFSTLTVSNMSPEDSSIYLCSVGPLTGPSGNTIYFGEGSWLTVV.

In regard to this clone: The sample contains more than one DNA sequence encoding this CDR3. The V and J genes are TRBV5-1 and TRBJ2-2; TRBD1 might be the D (5 bases). The CDR3 extends over 14 amino acids. Germline assignment: CDR1 SGHRS and CDR2 YFSETQ. V was shortened by 4 bases and J by 1 base, with 8 bases between the two germline ends. The CDR3 region is CASSPGQNTGELFF. The CDR3 DNA sequence: TGCGCCAGCAGCCCAGGACAGAACACCGGGGAGCTGTTTTTT.

V is TRBV29-1 and J is TRBJ2-7; D may be TRBD1 (6 bases). CDR3 length equals 14 residues. The V gene's germline CDR1 is SQVTM and CDR2 ANQGSEA. Trimming cost V 4 bases and J 2 bases, with 15 bases left between them. The CDR3 DNA is TGCAGCGTTGGCTTAGACAGGAGGCCCTACGAGCAGTACTTC. Protein product: CSVGLDRRPYEQYF.

This chain uses TRBV18 with TRBJ2-3, with TRBD2 as a possible D gene (5 bases). V gave up 3 bases and J gave up 2 bases, with 9 bases separating them. The germline V gene has CDR1 KGHSH and CDR2 LQKENI. This CDR3 has 14 residues. The DNA for the CDR3 is TGTGCCAGCTCACCGAGGGCGGACACAGATACGCAGTATTTT. Protein product: CASSPRADTDTQYF.

V is TRBV6-6 and J is TRBJ2-1; D unclear. Germline assignment: CDR1 MNHNY and CDR2 SVGAGI (reference sequence). This CDR3 is built from 14 residues. The ends were cut back, 4 bases at V and 2 bases at J, with 9 bases in the middle. The CDR3 region is CASSSGKAYNEQFF. The CDR3 DNA sequence: TGTGCCAGCAGTTCAGGAAAGGCCTACAATGAGCAGTTCTTC.